One sample yielded the 30 T cell receptor beta chains listed below, sequenced in a study of PD-1 blockade in classical Hodgkin lymphoma. Autologous stem cell transplantation was followed by relapse in every patient, and brentuximab vedotin exposure varied. Method: immunoSEQ multiplex PCR; TCRdb's copy keeps in-frame clones and lacks some. The sample contains roughly 50,000 clones, over 70% of which appear only once. The specimen comprised peripheral blood mononuclear cells (PBMCs), sampled at baseline. The receptors originated from a human donor with classical Hodgkin lymphoma.

This clone came up a few times. The chain carries TRBV29-1 and TRBJ1-1; 9 bases map to TRBD1. The trim removed 3 bases at V and 5 bases at J, leaving 7 bases unmatched. The CDR3 runs 14 residues. Germline V gives CDR1 SQVTM, CDR2 ANQGSEA. The CDR3 DNA is TGCAGCGTTGATGAGGACAGGGGAAGGACTGAAGCTTTCTTT. Translation gives CSVDEDRGRTEAFF.

This chain links TRBV11-2 with TRBJ1-6, with 10 positions matching TRBD1. From germline, CDR1 is SGHAT and CDR2 FQNNGV. With 3 bases clipped from V and 7 bases from J, the junction kept 3 bases outside the gene matches. The CDR3 spans 15 residues. CDR3 bases: TGTGCCAGCAGCTTTCAGGACAGGGGGAATTCACCCCTCCACTTT. This translates into CASSFQDRGNSPLHF. The variable domain in full, completed from reference TRBV11-2 and TRBJ1-6, reads EAGVAQSPRYKIIEKRQSVAFWCNPISGHATLYWYQQILGQGPKLLIQFQNNGVVDDSQLPKDRFSAERLKGVDSTLKIQPAKLEDSAVYLCASSFQDRGNSPLHFGNGTRLTVT.

This chain links TRBV4-3 with TRBJ2-1; TRBD2 might be the D (5 bases). Looked up from germline, CDR1 is LGHNA and CDR2 is YSLEER. This CDR3 spans 16 amino acids. Trimming cost V 0 bases and J 0 bases, with 9 bases left between them. In DNA form, the CDR3 reads TGCGCCAGCAGCCAAGATGAGGGCGGCTCCTACAATGAGCAGTTCTTC. Translating it yields CASSQDEGGSYNEQFF.

V usage is TRBV30 and J usage is TRBJ2-1; possibly TRBD2 for D (5 bases). The germline V gene encodes CDR1 GTSNPN and CDR2 SVGIG (reference sequence). The CDR3 consists of 15 residues. V gave up 2 bases and J gave up 7 bases, with 18 bases separating them. The CDR3 sequence is CAWSLRLKHENEQFF. The CDR3 DNA reads as TGTGCCTGGAGTCTCCGACTAAAGCACGAGAATGAGCAGTTCTTC. Full variable domain (rest looked up from reference TRBV30 and TRBJ2-1): SQTIHQWPATLVQPVGSPLSLECTVEGTSNPNLYWYRQAAGRGLQLLFYSVGIGQISSEVPQNLSASRPQDRQFILSSKKLLLSDSGFYLCAWSLRLKHENEQFFGPGTRLTVL.

The V gene is TRBV18, the J gene TRBJ2-7; D may be TRBD2 (6 bases). The germline V gene has CDR1 KGHSH and CDR2 LQKENI. V was shortened by 4 bases and J by 5 bases, with 15 bases between the two germline ends. The CDR3 has 14 residues. CDR3 in amino acids: CASSLGGVGNEQYV. CDR3 nucleotide sequence: TGTGCCAGCTCACTTGGCGGGGTTGGAAACGAGCAGTACGTC.

The rearrangement joins TRBV15 to TRBJ2-5; D uncertain. The germline gives CDR1 LNHNV, CDR2 YYDKDF (reference sequence). Between the trimmed V and J ends, which lost 3 bases and 6 bases, there was a span of 11 bases. The length of the CDR3 is 13 residues. CDR3: CATSRGTEKTQYF. In DNA, the CDR3 is TGTGCCACCAGCAGGGGCACCGAGAAGACCCAGTACTTC.

Written as DNA, the CDR3 is TGTGCCAGCAGCAGCGACAGCTACGAGCAGTACGTC. The encoded protein is CASSSDSYEQYV. The V call is TRBV11-2, the J call TRBJ2-7; a possible D gene is TRBD1 (5 bases). CDR1 SGHAT and CDR2 FQNNGV come from the germline V gene. V was trimmed by 5 bases and J by 3 bases, leaving 8 bases between them. The CDR3 is 12 amino acids.

The V call is TRBV28, the J call TRBJ2-7; tentative D call: TRBD1 (6 bases). The CDR3 extends over 13 amino acids. Germline V gene data show CDR1 as MDHEN and CDR2 as SYDVKM. The germline V and J ends were trimmed by 6 bases and 2 bases, with 11 bases remaining between them. The CDR3 sequence is CASSQGNTYEQYF. CDR3 bases: TGTGCCAGCAGCCAGGGGAATACCTACGAGCAGTACTTC. Full variable domain (missing parts from reference TRBV28 and TRBJ2-7): DVKVTQSSRYLVKRTGEKVFLECVQDMDHENMFWYRQDPGLGLRLIYFSYDVKMKEKGDIPEGYSVSREKKERFSLILESASTNQTSMYLCASSQGNTYEQYFGPGTRLTVT.

The V and J genes are TRBV7-9 and TRBJ2-7; D call uncertain. The V end was cut by 4 bases, the J end by 4 bases, with 17 bases between. Germline values: CDR1 SEHNR, CDR2 FQNEAQ (reference sequence). There are 15 residues in the CDR3. In nucleotides, the CDR3 is TGTGCCAGCAGCTCCGGACCCCTTCATCTTTACGAGCAGTACTTC. Encoded protein: CASSSGPLHLYEQYF.

This CDR3 is CASSLSGLSGELFF. Here the CDR3 DNA reads TGTGCCAGCAGCCTATCGGGACTTTCCGGGGAGCTGTTTTTT. The chain combines TRBV11-3 with TRBJ2-2; D is perhaps TRBD2 (6 bases). This CDR3 spans 14 amino acids. V was pared by 5 bases and J by 6 bases, with 13 bases between. Per germline, CDR1 SGHNT and CDR2 YENEEA. The variable domain in full, completed from reference TRBV11-3 and TRBJ2-2, reads EAGVVQSPRYKIIEKKQPVAFWCNPISGHNTLYWYLQNLGQGPELLIRYENEEAVDDSQLPKDRFSAERLKGVDSTLKIQPAELGDSAVYLCASSLSGLSGELFFGEGSRLTVL.

V and J are TRBV5-6 and TRBJ2-2; 8 positions agree with TRBD2. Germline CDR1 is SGHDT and CDR2 is YYEEEE. J lost 5 bases, V lost 3 bases, and 12 bases had no gene match. The CDR3 contains 17 residues. The CDR3 bases are TGTGCCAGCAGCTCGGTTGAGGTAGCGGGATGGACCGGGGAGCTGTTTTTT. Its protein product is CASSSVEVAGWTGELFF. Combining the CDR3 with reference TRBV5-6 and TRBJ2-2 gives the whole variable domain DAGVTQSPTHLIKTRGQQVTLRCSPKSGHDTVSWYQQALGQGPQFIFQYYEEEERQRGNFPDRFSGHQFPNYSSELNVNALLLGDSALYLCASSSVEVAGWTGELFFGEGSRLTVL.

The J gene is TRBJ2-2, the V gene TRBV5-4, with D tentatively TRBD2 (6 bases). Germline V gives CDR1 SGHNT, CDR2 YYREEE (reference sequence). There are 16 residues in the CDR3. With 0 bases removed from V and 4 bases from J, the gap between germline ends came to 13 bases. The CDR3 DNA is TGTGCCAGCAGCTTGGGGGTTGGGACTTCCACCGGGGAGCTGTTTTTT. Translation: CASSLGVGTSTGELFF.

The chain has TRBV6-5 and TRBJ2-1, with D tentatively TRBD1 or TRBD2 (5 bases each). This CDR3 comprises 15 residues. The germline CDR1 and CDR2 sequences are MNHEY and SVGAGI. Trimming cost V 6 bases and J 5 bases, with 17 bases left between them. CDR3: CASSHGTIGDNEQFF. The CDR3 DNA is TGTGCCAGCAGCCATGGGACCATTGGGGACAATGAGCAGTTCTTC.

V is TRBV6-5 and J is TRBJ2-1; 9 bases match TRBD1. Looked up from germline, CDR1 is MNHEY and CDR2 is SVGAGI. The CDR3 covers 14 residues. The V gene end was trimmed by 5 bases and the J gene end by 4 bases; junction bases not matched to a gene: 3. In DNA form, the CDR3 reads TGTGCCAGCAGTCCGGGACAGGGTTACAATGAGCAGTTCTTC. It specifies CASSPGQGYNEQFF.

The rearrangement uses TRBV11-3 and TRBJ2-7, with TRBD2 identical over 8 bases. CDR3 size: 14 residues. From germline, CDR1 is SGHNT and CDR2 YENEEA. V lost 4 bases to trimming and J lost 2 bases; unmatched junction nucleotides: 4. As DNA, the CDR3 is TGTGCCAGCAGCTATTTTAGCGGGGCCTACGAGCAGTACTTC. As protein: CASSYFSGAYEQYF.

This sequence joins TRBV9 and TRBJ1-2, with 11 positions matching TRBD1. The CDR3 runs 15 residues. Trimming cost V 3 bases and J 3 bases; bases outside gene matches: 4. Germline loops: CDR1 SGDLS, CDR2 YYNGEE. This chain's CDR3 is CASSEGTGGDYGYTF. CDR3 DNA sequence: TGTGCCAGCAGCGAAGGGACAGGGGGTGACTATGGCTACACCTTC.

This clone was counted once. This chain links TRBV19 with TRBJ2-2; 8 bases are a match to TRBD2. Germline trimming cut 6 bases from V and 3 bases from J; bases unmatched to any gene: 6. This CDR3 is built from 15 residues. Germline V gene data show CDR1 as LNHDA and CDR2 as SQIVND (reference sequence). CDR3 nucleotides: TGTGCCAGTAGGAGGAGCGGGAGTGACACCGGGGAGCTGTTTTTT. Translating gives CASRRSGSDTGELFF.

The V gene is TRBV5-1, the J gene TRBJ1-6; D remains ambiguous. Germline loops: CDR1 SGHRS, CDR2 YFSETQ. The CDR3 totals 18 residues. V lost 0 bases, J lost 10 bases, and 23 bases lay in between. CDR3 DNA sequence: TGCGCCAGCAGCTTGGCCCTAACGACTGACGTAGCATCCTCACCCCTCCACTTT. Its translation: CASSLALTTDVASSPLHF. Drawing the rest from reference TRBV5-1 and TRBJ1-6, the complete variable domain is KAGVTQTPRYLIKTRGQQVTLSCSPISGHRSVSWYQQTPGQGLQFLFEYFSETQRNKGNFPGRFSGRQFSNSRSEMNVSTLELGDSALYLCASSLALTTDVASSPLHFGNGTRLTVT.

This clone showed up just a few times. This chain connects TRBV5-5 to TRBJ1-4; 11 bases match TRBD1. Germline CDR1 reads SGHKS; CDR2 reads YYEKEE (reference sequence). This CDR3 is built from 15 residues. Unmatched junction bases numbered 5, after V lost 4 bases and J lost 6 bases. DNA of the CDR3: TGTGCCAGCAGCCTCCAGGGACAGGGGGATGAAAAACTGTTTTTT. This translates into CASSLQGQGDEKLFF.

The genes are TRBV18 and TRBJ1-4, with TRBD1 matching 8 bases. V was clipped by 4 bases and J by 6 bases; unmatched bases: 7. Germline CDR1 reads KGHSH; CDR2 reads LQKENI. This CDR3 has 15 amino acids. For the CDR3, the DNA is TGTGCCAGCTCACTCCGGACAGGGACGGATGAAAAACTGTTTTTT. Translation: CASSLRTGTDEKLFF. Drawing the rest from reference TRBV18 and TRBJ1-4, the complete variable domain is NAGVMQNPRHLVRRRGQEARLRCSPMKGHSHVYWYRQLPEEGLKFMVYLQKENIIDESGMPKERFSAEFPKEGPSILRIQQVVRGDSAAYFCASSLRTGTDEKLFFGSGTQLSVL.

V usage is TRBV7-2 and J usage is TRBJ2-1; TRBD1 matches 7 bases. Unmatched junction bases numbered 4, after V lost 2 bases and J lost 0 bases. This CDR3 comprises 16 residues. Germline V gene sequence: CDR1 SGHTA, CDR2 FQGNSA. The CDR3 DNA sequence: TGTGCCAGCAGCTTATCGGGGACAGTCTCCTACAATGAGCAGTTCTTC. Its protein product is CASSLSGTVSYNEQFF.

Written as DNA, the CDR3 is TGTGCCAGCAGCCCCCCCAGCTCCTTTAACTATGGCTACACCTTC. This sequence encodes CASSPPSSFNYGYTF. The J gene is TRBJ1-2, the V gene TRBV28; unclear D gene. CDR1 MDHEN and CDR2 SYDVKM come from the germline V gene. With 6 bases removed from V and 1 base from J, the gap between germline ends came to 15 bases. CDR3 length: 15 amino acids.

This clone was picked up a small number of times. The chain links TRBV2 to TRBJ2-2; D tentatively fits TRBD1 or TRBD2 (5 bases each). V lost 4 bases, J lost 10 bases, and 13 bases lay in between. The CDR3 contains 13 residues. The germline V gene has CDR1 SNHLY and CDR2 FYNNEI. The CDR3 sequence is CASSAEGRQELFF. Written as DNA, the CDR3 is TGTGCCAGCAGTGCCGAGGGACGGCAGGAGCTGTTTTTT.

The chain combines TRBV2 with TRBJ2-5; 9 bases line up with TRBD2. Germline-derived CDR1 and CDR2 are SNHLY and FYNNEI. V was pared by 6 bases and J by 4 bases, with 0 bases of the junction left unmatched. The CDR3 is 12 amino acids. CDR3 residues: CASRLAGETQYF. The CDR3 nucleotides read TGTGCCAGCAGACTAGCGGGAGAGACCCAGTACTTC.

The chain has TRBV30 and TRBJ2-3; TRBD2 is a possible D gene (5 bases). V was cut by 3 bases and J by 5 bases, with 12 bases left in between. Germline V gives CDR1 GTSNPN, CDR2 SVGIG (reference sequence). The CDR3 spans 13 residues. CDR3 protein: CAWRLGVEDTQYF. CDR3 in DNA: TGTGCCTGGAGACTGGGAGTTGAAGATACGCAGTATTTT.

The V call is TRBV9, the J call TRBJ1-2, with TRBD1 as a possible D gene (6 bases). CDR1 and CDR2 (germline): SGDLS, YYNGEE. Between the trimmed V and J ends, which lost 4 bases and 7 bases, there was a span of 17 bases. The CDR3 extends over 14 amino acids. CDR3 bases: TGTGCCAGCAGCTTCTCGTGGGGGGCAGGTGGCTACACCTTC. Protein product: CASSFSWGAGGYTF.

V gene TRBV13 combines with J gene TRBJ2-1, with 7 positions matching TRBD2. Germline CDR1 reads PRHDT; CDR2 reads FYEKMQ (reference sequence). The ends lost 6 bases at V and 4 bases at J; junction bases unmatched: 9. The CDR3 totals 15 residues. This CDR3 is CASSSLAALYNEQFF. The CDR3 bases are TGTGCCAGCAGTTCCCTAGCGGCCCTTTACAATGAGCAGTTCTTC.

This sequence joins TRBV30 and TRBJ1-1, with D perhaps matching TRBD1 (6 bases). This CDR3 is built from 12 residues. CDR1 and CDR2 from the germline V gene are GTSNPN and SVGIG (reference sequence). With 0 bases removed from V and 12 bases from J, the gap between germline ends came to 14 bases. The CDR3 DNA reads as TGTGCCTGGAGTGTACAACACAGGGTAACTTTCTTT. Its protein product is CAWSVQHRVTFF.

V and J are TRBV11-3 and TRBJ2-4; D remains ambiguous. This CDR3 comprises 14 residues. Germline CDR1 SGHNT, CDR2 YENEEA. V lost 5 bases to trimming and J lost 0 bases, with 8 bases between them. DNA for the CDR3: TGTGCCAGCAGCCCAACGCTAGCCAAAAACATTCAGTACTTC. Amino acids: CASSPTLAKNIQYF.

The chain uses TRBV18 and TRBJ1-1, with D possibly matching TRBD1 (6 bases). V was shortened by 4 bases and J by 0 bases, with 9 bases between the two germline ends. Per the germline V gene, CDR1 is KGHSH and CDR2 is LQKENI. The CDR3 consists of 14 residues. CDR3 residues: CASSRGHMNTEAFF. CDR3 nucleotide sequence: TGTGCCAGCTCACGGGGGCACATGAACACTGAAGCTTTCTTT.